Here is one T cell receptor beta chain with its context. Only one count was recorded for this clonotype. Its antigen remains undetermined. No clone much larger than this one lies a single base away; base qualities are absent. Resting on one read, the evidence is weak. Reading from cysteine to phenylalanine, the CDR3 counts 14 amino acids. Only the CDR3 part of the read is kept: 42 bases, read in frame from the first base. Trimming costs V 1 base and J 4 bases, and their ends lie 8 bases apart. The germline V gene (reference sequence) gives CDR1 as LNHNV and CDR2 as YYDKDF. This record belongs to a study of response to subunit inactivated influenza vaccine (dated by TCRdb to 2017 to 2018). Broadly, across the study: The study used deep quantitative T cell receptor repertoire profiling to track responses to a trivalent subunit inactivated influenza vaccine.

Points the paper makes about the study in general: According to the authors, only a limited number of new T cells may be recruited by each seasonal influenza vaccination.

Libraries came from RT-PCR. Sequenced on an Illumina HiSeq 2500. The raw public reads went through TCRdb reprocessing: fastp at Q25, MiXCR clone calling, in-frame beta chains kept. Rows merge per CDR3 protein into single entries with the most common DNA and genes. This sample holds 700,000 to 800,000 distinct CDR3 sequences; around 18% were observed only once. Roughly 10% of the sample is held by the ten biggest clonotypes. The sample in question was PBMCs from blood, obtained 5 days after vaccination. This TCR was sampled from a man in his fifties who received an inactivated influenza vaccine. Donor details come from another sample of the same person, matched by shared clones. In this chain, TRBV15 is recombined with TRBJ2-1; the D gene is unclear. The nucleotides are TGTGCCACCAGCAGAGTGGGCGGATACAATGAGCAGTTCTTC. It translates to CATSRVGGYNEQFF. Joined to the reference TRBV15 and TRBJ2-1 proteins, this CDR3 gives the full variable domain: DAMVIQNPRYQVTQFGKPVTLSCSQTLNHNVMYWYQQKSSQAPKLLFHYYDKDFNNEADTPDNFQSRRPNTSFCFLDIRSPGLGDTAMYLCATSRVGGYNEQFFGPGTRLTVL.